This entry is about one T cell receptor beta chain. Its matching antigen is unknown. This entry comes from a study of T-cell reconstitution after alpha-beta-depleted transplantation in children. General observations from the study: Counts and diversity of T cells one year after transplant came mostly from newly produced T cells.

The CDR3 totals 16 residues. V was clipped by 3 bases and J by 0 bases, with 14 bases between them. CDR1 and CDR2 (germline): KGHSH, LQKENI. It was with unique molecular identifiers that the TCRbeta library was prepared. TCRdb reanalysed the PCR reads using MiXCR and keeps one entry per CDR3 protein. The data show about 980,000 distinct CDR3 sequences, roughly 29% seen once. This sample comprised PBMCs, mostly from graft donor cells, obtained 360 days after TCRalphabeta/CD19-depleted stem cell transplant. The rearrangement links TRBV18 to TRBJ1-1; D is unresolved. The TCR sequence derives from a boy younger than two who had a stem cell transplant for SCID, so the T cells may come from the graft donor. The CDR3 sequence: CASSPLGSLLNTEAFF. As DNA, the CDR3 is TGTGCCAGCTCACCGCTCGGGAGTTTACTGAACACTGAAGCTTTCTTT.